Presented here are 17 T cell receptor beta chains from one specimen sequenced in a study of CXCR3-negative and CXCR3-positive naive CD8 T cells. The study, taken as a whole, reports: TRB CDR3s were more hydrophobic in CXCR3-positive than in CXCR3-negative naive cells.

The authors prepared UMI-labeled TRB cDNA libraries by 5' RACE. After re-calling the 5' RACE reads, TCRdb lists one entry per CDR3 protein, DNA absent. In all, the sample yields more than 70,000 distinct CDR3 sequences. No antigen has been identified for these receptors. The sample comprised naive CXCR3+ CD8+ T cells from blood. Subset of the sample: CD45RO-CCR7+CD27+CD95- naive CD8+ T cells expressing CXCR3 (TNR3+). The receptors originated from a human donor in good health. Some clones in this sample may be carry-over from other donors' samples.

The J gene is TRBJ2-1, the V gene TRBV20-1. The CDR3 spans 13 residues. From germline, CDR1 is DFQATT and CDR2 SNEGSKA (reference sequence). The CDR3 spells CRVQSSSYNEQFF.

The V call is TRBV6-5, the J call TRBJ2-5; with no DNA, the TCRdb D assignment of TRBD2 cannot be verified. This CDR3 contains 15 residues. CDR1 and CDR2 from the germline V gene are MNHEY and SVGAGI. CDR3 sequence reads: CASSYGQAGGKTQYF.

V gene TRBV13 combines with J gene TRBJ1-1. Germline V gene sequence: CDR1 PRHDT, CDR2 FYEKMQ (reference sequence). This CDR3 is 12 amino acids long. The CDR3 loop reads CASSFTVYEAFF.

This rearrangement joins TRBV12-3 or TRBV12-4 to TRBJ2-5; TCRdb lists TRBD1, though no DNA is available to test this call. The CDR3 loop spans 14 amino acids. CDR3: CASSLAGTSLVTDF.

V usage is TRBV10-3 and J usage is TRBJ2-3; TCRdb's D call of TRBD1 is untestable without DNA. Germline assignment: CDR1 ENHRY and CDR2 SYGVKD. The CDR3 spans 18 residues. Here the CDR3 reads CAISESTGTATSTDTQYF.

CDR3: CASSPEPGLAGFLSTATQYF. V is TRBV28 and J is TRBJ2-3; TCRdb lists TRBD2, though no DNA is available to test this call. This CDR3 contains 20 residues. Germline V gene data show CDR1 as MDHEN and CDR2 as SYDVKM.

The rearrangement links TRBV29-1 to TRBJ2-1; with no DNA, the TCRdb D assignment of TRBD1 cannot be verified. Germline V lookup: CDR1 SQVTM, CDR2 ANQGSEA. The CDR3 is 15 residues long. This CDR3 reads CSLAPTAGSYNEQFF.

V is TRBV14 and J is TRBJ2-5; the D call of TRBD2 rests on TCRdb alone, since no DNA is present to check it. Germline V CDR1 and CDR2: SGHDN, FVKESK. There are 14 residues in the CDR3. The CDR3 loop reads CASSQPGLQETQYF. The full variable domain, its missing parts supplied by reference TRBV14 and TRBJ2-5, is EAGVTQFPSHSVIEKGQTVTLRCDPISGHDNLYWYRRVMGKEIKFLLHFVKESKQDESGMPNNRFLAERTGGTYSTLKVQPAELEDSGVYFCASSQPGLQETQYFGPGTRLLVL.

This chain connects TRBV12-3 or TRBV12-4 to TRBJ2-6; TCRdb calls TRBD1, which cannot be checked without DNA. This CDR3 has 18 residues. The CDR3 protein is CASSLFAGIDTGANVLTF.

This chain uses TRBV19 with TRBJ1-1. Germline CDR1 reads LNHDA; CDR2 reads SQIVND (reference sequence). CDR3 size: 11 residues. The CDR3 reads CASSIWTEAFF.

The J gene is TRBJ1-1, the V gene TRBV4-3. The CDR3 consists of 11 residues. Germline CDR1 and CDR2: LGHNA and YSLEER. The CDR3 reads CASSQNTEAFF.

The gene calls are TRBV29-1 and TRBJ2-2. The CDR3 is made up of 12 amino acids. Germline assignment: CDR1 SQVTM and CDR2 ANQGSEA. The CDR3 reads CSVEFWAGKLFF.

The rearrangement uses TRBV5-1 and TRBJ2-7. Germline V gives CDR1 SGHRS, CDR2 YFSETQ. There are 11 residues in the CDR3. The CDR3 sequence is CASSTDYEQYF.

The chain recombines TRBV9 with TRBJ2-1; TCRdb calls TRBD2, which cannot be checked without DNA. The CDR3 spans 15 residues. Looked up from germline, CDR1 is SGDLS and CDR2 is YYNGEE. CDR3 protein: CASSVSRGGPNEQFF.

V gene TRBV20-1 combines with J gene TRBJ2-7. Germline CDR1 and CDR2: DFQATT and SNEGSKA (reference sequence). The CDR3 sequence is 11 residues long. The CDR3 region is CSATPSYEQYF.

The V and J genes are TRBV28 and TRBJ2-5; TCRdb's D gene call, TRBD2, goes unchecked for lack of DNA. There are 15 residues in the CDR3. CDR1 and CDR2 (germline): MDHEN, SYDVKM. CDR3 sequence: CASSGTGRAGETQYF.

The genes are TRBV20-1 and TRBJ2-7; TCRdb selects TRBD2, and the lack of DNA leaves this call unchecked. The CDR3 runs 14 residues. Germline CDR1 is DFQATT and CDR2 is SNEGSKA (reference sequence). The CDR3 sequence: CSARGLAGLYEQYF.